This TCR beta chain was recorded in a study of shared clonotypes between healthy human individuals. CD4+ cells yielded CD45RA+ naive and CD45RA-negative memory subsets. Measured with immunoSEQ multiplex PCR; TCRdb has only the in-frame clones, and not every one. Among about 2.3 million clones listed, 85% to 95% were seen once. Study outcomes and limitations: Among donors, the sharing of clonotypes was expected to be influenced by sequencing depth. Against clonotypes common to all four donors, non-shared ones had lower generation probabilities.

This clone showed up just once. Its antigen is not known. From germline, CDR1 is MNHEY and CDR2 SMNVEV (reference sequence). The CDR3 spans 13 residues. V was clipped by 5 bases and J by 3 bases, with 11 bases between them. The sequencing input was naive CD4+ T cells from PBMCs. As to subset: CD45RA+ positively selected. V usage is TRBV27 and J usage is TRBJ2-7; D may be TRBD2 (6 bases). The sequence derives from a man aged 18-30 years in good health. Some clones in this sample may be carry-over from other donors' samples. The CDR3 coding sequence is TGTGCCAGCAGTCCGGGACTGGGCTACGAGCAGTACTTC. Translating gives CASSPGLGYEQYF.